Listed here are 24 T cell receptor beta chains from one sample, sequenced in a study of blood T cells in healthy people across ages. Primed by a sample-barcoded 5' primer and a J-beta primer mix, a second PCR proceeded for 7 to 11 cycles. TCRdb analysed the 5' RACE reads with MiXCR anew, one entry per CDR3 protein. In the table there are about 780,000 distinct CDR3 sequences, around half of which are singletons. Sequenced sample: blood. The receptor source for this set is a man older than 75 in good health.

This clonotype showed up just once. The chain uses TRBV7-3 and TRBJ2-7, with TRBD2 matching over 11 bases. The CDR3 length is 15 residues. Germline V gene lookup returns CDR1 SGHTA and CDR2 FQGTGA. The V gene end was trimmed by 5 bases and the J gene end by 7 bases; junction bases not matched to a gene: 10. CDR3 in amino acids: CASSLSGRAVNEQYF. The CDR3 region has the DNA TGTGCCAGCAGCCTTAGCGGGAGGGCCGTAAATGAGCAGTACTTC.

The CDR3 DNA sequence: TGTGCCAGCAGTTACTCGACTTCCTCCTTTATGACTAGCGGGGACCAAGAGACCCAGTACTTC. It encodes CASSYSTSSFMTSGDQETQYF. The chain recombines TRBV6-2 or TRBV6-3 with TRBJ2-5, with 11 bases lining up with TRBD2. Germline V gives CDR1 MNHEY, CDR2 SVGEGT. V was clipped by 0 bases and J by 0 bases; unmatched bases: 15. The CDR3 runs to 21 residues.

This chain connects TRBV9 to TRBJ2-7, with TRBD2 matching over 10 bases. The J call may not be correct, given that the DNA end is closer to TRBJ2-5. The germline CDR1 and CDR2 sequences are SGDLS and YYNGEE. The CDR3 extends over 16 amino acids. CDR3 amino acids: CASSPTGTSAPETQYF. Written as DNA, the CDR3 is TGTGCCAGCAGCCCGACCGGGACTAGCGCCCCAGAGACCCAGTACTTC.

This clonotype was seen ten or more times. The chain has TRBV12-3 or TRBV12-4 and TRBJ1-4; D might be TRBD1 (6 bases). V dropped 5 bases and J dropped 7 bases, with 14 bases sitting between them. The CDR3 covers 14 residues. The CDR3 nucleotides are TGTGCCAGCAGTCGGACAGTTAGTAGTGAAAAACTGTTTTTT. Its protein product is CASSRTVSSEKLFF.

Here the CDR3 DNA reads TGTGCCAGCAGCTTATTTTCTAGCGGAGCCTACAATGAGCAGTACTTC. Translation gives CASSLFSSGAYNEQYF. V and J are TRBV7-2 and TRBJ2-1, with 7 nucleotides matching TRBD2. Gene TRBJ2-7 matches the end of the DNA better, so the J call may be wrong. The CDR3 has 16 amino acids. The germline CDR1 and CDR2 sequences are SGHTA and FQGNSA.

The chain carries TRBV7-9 and TRBJ2-3, with unresolved D. The CDR3 length is 15 residues. V lost 3 bases and J 1 base, leaving 11 bases between the germline ends. Germline assignment: CDR1 SEHNR and CDR2 FQNEAQ (reference sequence). This CDR3 is CASSFSNFRTDTQYF. CDR3 sequence (DNA): TGTGCCAGCAGCTTCTCGAACTTCCGCACAGATACGCAGTATTTT.

Only one count was recorded for this clonotype. One end of the junction fails to match germline, which may point to a read error. The rearrangement links TRBV5-1 to TRBJ1-2, with D possibly being TRBD1 (6 bases). Germline CDR1 and CDR2: SGHRS and YFSETQ. CDR3 length equals 14 residues. CDR3 sequence reads: CASGLWDTNYGYTF. The DNA of the CDR3 is TGCGCCAGCGGCTTGTGGGACACTAACTATGGCTACACCTTC.

This clonotype occurred a few times. The chain links TRBV20-1 to TRBJ2-1, with TRBD2 matching over 8 bases. CDR1 DFQATT and CDR2 SNEGSKA come from the germline V gene (reference sequence). The CDR3 sequence is 16 residues long. V trimming: 0 bases; J trimming: 8 bases; junction bases outside the gene matches: 12. CDR3 region: CSAREFQRESRDEQFF. As DNA, the CDR3 is TGCAGTGCTAGAGAGTTCCAGCGGGAGAGTAGGGATGAGCAGTTCTTC.

This clonotype was seen only a few times. This sequence joins TRBV6-2 or TRBV6-3 and TRBJ1-4, with D unresolved. The CDR3 runs to 14 residues. The V gene's germline CDR1 is MNHEY and CDR2 SVGEGT. The germline V and J ends were trimmed by 2 bases and 8 bases, with 12 bases remaining between them. The CDR3 is CASSYGEGKEKLFF. DNA for the CDR3: TGTGCCAGCAGTTACGGCGAAGGGAAGGAAAAACTGTTTTTT.

The CDR3, as DNA: TGCGCCAGCAGCTTGCAGGGATTCGGCACAGATACGCAGTATTTT. Encoded protein: CASSLQGFGTDTQYF. The chain employs TRBV5-1 and TRBJ2-3; possibly TRBD1 for D (5 bases). Germline-derived CDR1 and CDR2 are SGHRS and YFSETQ. The CDR3 length is 15 residues. V lost 1 base and J lost 1, with 10 bases in between.

The rearrangement joins TRBV9 to TRBJ2-1, with 8 nucleotides matching TRBD2. The CDR3 length is 16 residues. The V gene's germline CDR1 is SGDLS and CDR2 YYNGEE. Trimming removed 0 bases from V and 5 bases from J; junction bases left unmatched: 7. CDR3 nucleotide sequence: TGTGCCAGCAGCGTAGGGGCGGGACTAGGGAACAATGAGCAGTTCTTC. It encodes CASSVGAGLGNNEQFF.

Regarding this clonotype: This CDR3 fails to terminate in the conserved phenylalanine or tryptophan, so it likely reflects a read error. The chain joins TRBV7-2 to TRBJ2-1, with D perhaps TRBD1 (6 bases). There are 13 residues in the CDR3. Germline CDR1 SGHTA, CDR2 FQGNSA. V was cut by 4 bases and J by 7 bases, with 11 bases left in between. CDR3 in amino acids: CASSWSGDNEQFI. CDR3 coding DNA: TGTGCCAGCAGCTGGTCAGGGGATAATGAGCAGTTCATC.

This clonotype was seen more than once but under ten times. CDR3 sequence: CASSLSGMADTQYF. CDR3 coding DNA: TGTGCCAGCAGCTTAAGTGGGATGGCAGATACGCAGTATTTT. This chain uses TRBV7-9 with TRBJ2-3; no reliable D call. V lost 2 bases and J lost 4, with 10 bases in between. CDR1 SEHNR and CDR2 FQNEAQ come from the germline V gene (reference sequence). This CDR3 is built from 14 residues. Filled out from reference TRBV7-9 and TRBJ2-3, the complete variable domain reads DTGVSQNPRHKITKRGQNVTFRCDPISEHNRLYWYRQTLGQGPEFLTYFQNEAQLEKSRLLSDRFSAERPKGSFSTLEIQRTEQGDSAMYLCASSLSGMADTQYFGPGTRLTVL.

The chain joins TRBV18 to TRBJ2-7, with 10 bases fitting TRBD1. The CDR3 has 15 residues. The ends lost 3 bases at V and 3 bases at J; junction bases unmatched: 5. CDR1 is KGHSH, CDR2 LQKENI, per germline. The CDR3 coding sequence is TGTGCCAGCTCACCTCTCGACAGGGGGCTCTACGAGCAGTACTTC. It translates to CASSPLDRGLYEQYF.

At least ten counts were recorded for this clonotype. The chain carries TRBV7-9 and TRBJ2-5; the D is unclear. Germline loops: CDR1 SEHNR, CDR2 FQNEAQ (reference sequence). The V and J ends lost 0 bases and 4 bases respectively, with 3 bases between them. The CDR3 length is 12 residues. The CDR3 sequence is CASSLAVETQYF. CDR3 sequence (DNA): TGTGCCAGCAGCTTAGCGGTAGAGACCCAGTACTTC.

This clonotype was seen only a few times. One junction end does not reproduce the germline sequence, and a read error may be involved. The chain is built from TRBV9 and TRBJ2-1; 10 bases map to TRBD2. The J call is uncertain, as TRBJ2-7 better fits the DNA end. This CDR3 region has 16 residues. The germline V gene has CDR1 SGDLS and CDR2 YYNGEE. The CDR3 nucleotides are TGTGCCAGCAGTGTAGAACTAGCGGGGACCTACAATGAGCAGTACTTC. Protein sequence: CASSVELAGTYNEQYF.

The chain is built from TRBV7-2 and TRBJ2-4, with 10 bases identical to TRBD2. The ends lost 5 bases at V and 1 base at J; junction bases unmatched: 5. The CDR3 covers 16 residues. The germline gives CDR1 SGHTA, CDR2 FQGNSA. The CDR3 loop reads CASSGLTSGAKNIQYF. As DNA, the CDR3 is TGTGCCAGCAGCGGTTTGACTAGCGGGGCCAAAAACATTCAGTACTTC.

This clonotype was observed a handful of times. The rearrangement links TRBV20-1 to TRBJ2-1; D is tentatively TRBD1 or TRBD2 (5 bases each). The ends were cut back, 5 bases at V and 0 bases at J, with 14 bases in the middle. Germline CDR1 is DFQATT and CDR2 is SNEGSKA (reference sequence). The CDR3 sequence is 15 residues long. The CDR3 here is CSAAEPRGSYNEQFF. Here the CDR3 DNA reads TGCAGTGCTGCTGAGCCGAGGGGCTCCTACAATGAGCAGTTCTTC.

The V call is TRBV4-3, the J call TRBJ2-2; TRBD1 agrees at 9 bases. Unmatched junction bases numbered 7, after V lost 6 bases and J lost 2 bases. This CDR3 has 16 amino acids. Per the germline V gene, CDR1 is LGHNA and CDR2 is YSLEER. As DNA, the CDR3 is TGCGCCAGCAGTCAGGGACAGGGACTTAACACCGGGGAGCTGTTTTTT. This gives the protein CASSQGQGLNTGELFF.

This chain uses TRBV7-3 with TRBJ2-7; TRBD2 matches at 12 bases. Near its end, the DNA agrees better with TRBJ2-5, so the J call may be wrong. The CDR3 is 16 residues long. CDR1 is SGHTA and CDR2 is FQGTGA in the germline V gene. For the CDR3, the DNA is TGTGCCAGCAGCTTAGCTAGCGGGGGGGCCTCCGGGACCCAGTACTTC. This codes for CASSLASGGASGTQYF.

In the case of this clonotype: One end of the junction does not line up with germline, which may come from a read error. The V and J genes are TRBV28 and TRBJ1-2; 7 positions agree with TRBD1. Germline V gives CDR1 MDHEN, CDR2 SYDVKM. The CDR3 is 16 residues long. The DNA for the CDR3 is TGTGCCCGCAGTTCGATCCGGGACCCAGGGGGCTATGGCTACACCTTC. The encoded protein is CARSSIRDPGGYGYTF.

This clonotype was seen a handful of times. This chain uses TRBV6-6 with TRBJ2-5, with 7 bases aligning to TRBD1. V lost 2 bases to trimming and J lost 4 bases; unmatched junction nucleotides: 1. The germline V gene has CDR1 MNHNY and CDR2 SVGAGI (reference sequence). CDR3 length: 13 amino acids. The CDR3 nucleotides are TGTGCCAGCAGTTACAGGGGGCTAGAGACCCAGTACTTC. It translates to CASSYRGLETQYF.

This chain joins TRBV27 and TRBJ1-6; 7 positions agree with TRBD1. Germline loops: CDR1 MNHEY, CDR2 SMNVEV (reference sequence). CDR3 size: 16 residues. J was trimmed by 6 bases and V by 6 bases; bases with no gene match: 11. The CDR3 spells CASSPRQGVGNSPLHF. CDR3 DNA sequence: TGTGCCAGCAGCCCCCGACAGGGTGTGGGTAATTCACCCCTCCACTTT.

The V call is TRBV24-1, the J call TRBJ2-7, with 9 bases aligning to TRBD1. Trimming took 3 bases from V and 9 from J; bases not matched to a gene: 5. Germline V CDR1 and CDR2: KGHDR, SFDVKD. The CDR3 is 13 amino acids. CDR3 in amino acids: CATSDRQGDGQYF. DNA of the CDR3: TGTGCCACCAGTGATCGACAGGGGGACGGGCAGTACTTC.